The clone carrying this TCR beta chain was observed a handful of times. Within the sample, other DNA sequences also encode this same CDR3. In the original processing: For nucleated cells, counts were estimated from reference gene primer amplification. Assay used: immunoSEQ multiplex PCR; TCRdb lists only in-frame clones, some missing. That table furnishes V, J and clone size, whereas the DNA furnished D and trimming. The sample yields more than 65,000 clones, over 70% seen once. This specimen comes from a study of blood T cell repertoires in COVID-19. Study information: Collection of acute and convalescent COVID-19 samples took place in the United States, Italy and Spain. PBMCs, B-cell-depleted T cells, or T cells were the source of the cDNA or gDNA that made up the material.

This CDR3 is 14 amino acids long. Germline lookup yields CDR1 LNHNV and CDR2 YYDKDF (reference sequence). Trimming shortened V by 0 bases and J by 2 bases, and 8 bases separated the two germline ends. This TCR derives from a woman aged 70 to 79 with acute or convalescent COVID-19. The specimen sequenced was peripheral blood. The rearrangement links TRBV15 to TRBJ2-7; maybe TRBD2 (6 bases). CDR3 nucleotide sequence: TGTGCCACCAGCAGAGATGGGGGGACCTACGAGCAGTACTTC. Its protein product is CATSRDGGTYEQYF.